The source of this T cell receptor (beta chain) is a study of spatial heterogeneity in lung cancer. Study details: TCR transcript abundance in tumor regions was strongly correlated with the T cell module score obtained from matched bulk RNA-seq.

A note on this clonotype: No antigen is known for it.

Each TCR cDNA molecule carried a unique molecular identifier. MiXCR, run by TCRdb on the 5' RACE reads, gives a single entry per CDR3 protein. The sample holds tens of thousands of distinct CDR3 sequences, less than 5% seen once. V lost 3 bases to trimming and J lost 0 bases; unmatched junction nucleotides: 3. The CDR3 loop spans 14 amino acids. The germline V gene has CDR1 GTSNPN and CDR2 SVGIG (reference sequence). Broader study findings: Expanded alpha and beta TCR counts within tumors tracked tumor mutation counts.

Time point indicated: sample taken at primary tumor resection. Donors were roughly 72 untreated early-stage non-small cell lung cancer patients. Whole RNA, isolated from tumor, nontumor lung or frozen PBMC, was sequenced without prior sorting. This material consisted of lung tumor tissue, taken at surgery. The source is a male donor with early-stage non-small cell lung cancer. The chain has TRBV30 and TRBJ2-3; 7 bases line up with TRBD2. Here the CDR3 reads CAWRLASSTDTQYF. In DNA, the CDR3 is TGTGCCTGGAGACTAGCGTCTAGCACAGATACGCAGTATTTT.